This TCR beta chain was profiled in a study of blood T cell repertoires in COVID-19. As for the study in general: Acute-phase and convalescent COVID-19 samples originated in the United States, Italy and Spain. The cDNA or gDNA used as material had been derived from T cells, B-cell-depleted T cells, or PBMCs.

Study processing details: Quantification of nucleated cells was approximated via reference gene primer amplification. Data came from immunoSEQ multiplex PCR; TCRdb stores just in-frame clones and leaves some out. V and J calls and clone size come straight from that table; D and trimming were deduced from the DNA. The sample contains some 95,000 clones, over 80% of which appear only once. V lost 5 bases and J 2 bases, leaving 12 bases between the germline ends. The length of the CDR3 is 14 residues. CDR1 MDHEN and CDR2 SYDVKM come from the germline V gene. V is TRBV28 and J is TRBJ2-5; D not resolved. The TCR was taken from a human donor with active COVID-19. The donor label of this sample is uncertain. The source material was peripheral blood. This CDR3 reads CASSPNTAQETQYF. The CDR3 DNA follows: TGTGCCAGCAGTCCCAATACAGCACAAGAGACCCAGTACTTC. Variable domain in full (rest from reference TRBV28 and TRBJ2-5): DVKVTQSSRYLVKRTGEKVFLECVQDMDHENMFWYRQDPGLGLRLIYFSYDVKMKEKGDIPEGYSVSREKKERFSLILESASTNQTSMYLCASSPNTAQETQYFGPGTRLLVL.